This TCR beta chain was retrieved from a study of metastatic and nonmetastatic thyroid tumors. In the study overall: Samples came from malignant and benign thyroid patients, and repertoires were compared across blood and tumor or nodule tissue.

In the authors' methods: The authors used CDR3 differences across clinicopathological groups to build a distant-metastasis classifier for papillary thyroid cancer. TCRdb reanalyzed the PCR reads with MiXCR. The V and J calls follow TCRdb's processing rather than the paper's. The sample holds about 19,000 clones, about a quarter seen once. Study-level findings and limits: As reported, TCR beta diversity in blood and tumor was significantly higher in malignant thyroid tumors than in benign nodules.

None of the patients had undergone any treatment ahead of thyroid surgery. The length of the CDR3 is 14 residues. The V gene end was trimmed by 0 bases and the J gene end by 8 bases; junction bases not matched to a gene: 4. The germline CDR1 and CDR2 sequences are SGDLS and YYNGEE. By sample share, this clone is medium-sized (0.01 to 0.1%). Its antigen is still unknown. This chain connects TRBV9 to TRBJ2-7; 11 bases map to TRBD2. This TCR was recovered from a female donor with papillary thyroid cancer or a benign thyroid nodule (not recorded which). Some clones in this sample may be carry-over from other donors' samples. The sequenced sample consisted of tumor tissue. The CDR3 DNA reads as TGTGCCAGCAGCGTAGGAATAGCGGGAGGGCAGCAGTACTTC. Amino acid sequence: CASSVGIAGGQQYF.